These 7 T cell receptor beta chains were all obtained from the same sample, sequenced in a study of blood T cells in healthy people across ages. The second PCR ran roughly 7 to 12 cycles with a sample-barcoded 5' primer and J-beta primers. TCRdb analysed the 5' RACE reads with MiXCR anew, one entry per CDR3 protein. Among about 1.8 million distinct CDR3 sequences listed, about 49% were seen once. Sequencing was performed on blood. The receptors shown here come from a woman in her thirties or forties in good health.

DNA of the CDR3: TGTGCCACCAGCGAGACAGAGGGGAACTCCTACAATGAGCAGTTCTTC. Its translation is CATSETEGNSYNEQFF. The V and J genes are TRBV15 and TRBJ2-1, with D tentatively TRBD1 or TRBD2 (5 bases each). V lost 5 bases to trimming and J lost 0 bases, with 14 bases between them. CDR1 and CDR2 from the germline V gene are LNHNV and YYDKDF (reference sequence). CDR3 length: 16 residues.

The V and J genes are TRBV28 and TRBJ2-1; D perhaps matches TRBD2 (5 bases). Germline V gene lookup returns CDR1 MDHEN and CDR2 SYDVKM. The CDR3 is 13 amino acids. Deletions cut 8 bases from V and 8 bases from J, with 16 bases between. In DNA form, the CDR3 reads TGTGCCAGCGGTAAAGGGTCGAGGGATGAGCAGTTCTTC. Translated: CASGKGSRDEQFF.

This chain links TRBV7-2 with TRBJ2-7, with D possibly TRBD2 on 5 matching bases. V dropped 4 bases and J dropped 1 base, with 14 bases sitting between them. This CDR3 comprises 15 residues. Per the germline V gene, CDR1 is SGHTA and CDR2 is FQGNSA. DNA of the CDR3: TGTGCCAGCAGCTCAAACAGCGGTAGGTCCTACGAGCAGTACTTC. Protein sequence: CASSSNSGRSYEQYF.

V is TRBV20-1 and J is TRBJ2-7, with unresolved D. CDR3 length: 15 amino acids. The germline CDR1 and CDR2 sequences are DFQATT and SNEGSKA (reference sequence). V was clipped by 0 bases and J by 0 bases, with 12 bases between them. For the CDR3, the DNA is TGCAGTGCTAGAGAGCCCGTGATGAGCTCCTACGAGCAGTACTTC. Its protein product is CSAREPVMSSYEQYF.

This clonotype has a count of ten or more. V is TRBV12-3 or TRBV12-4 and J is TRBJ2-7; D not certain. With 5 bases removed from V and 3 bases from J, the gap between germline ends came to 11 bases. This CDR3 contains 13 residues. CDR3: CASSPGPHYEQYF. The CDR3 DNA reads as TGTGCCAGCAGTCCGGGCCCACACTACGAGCAGTACTTC.

The CDR3 protein is CSAESEGYGYTF. The CDR3 nucleotides read TGCAGTGCCGAGAGCGAGGGCTATGGCTACACCTTC. The chain is built from TRBV20-1 and TRBJ1-2; D ambiguous. The germline CDR1 and CDR2 sequences are DFQATT and SNEGSKA (reference sequence). The ends were cut back, 6 bases at V and 4 bases at J, with 12 bases in the middle. The CDR3 spans 12 residues.

The chain has TRBV15 and TRBJ2-5, with TRBD1 matching over 7 bases. The CDR3 sequence is 18 residues long. The germline gives CDR1 LNHNV, CDR2 YYDKDF (reference sequence). Trimming at V came to 0 bases and at J to 1 base, leaving 11 bases not matched to a gene. The CDR3 DNA is TGTGCCACCAGCAGAGACCCGGGACAGCCAAGTGCCCAAGAGACCCAGTACTTC. Translation: CATSRDPGQPSAQETQYF.